This TCR beta chain is drawn from a study of regulatory T cells in long-lasting Graves disease. V shed 6 bases, J shed 7 bases, and the junction held 12 bases outside the gene matches. This CDR3 has 15 residues. Germline CDR1 reads SGHAT; CDR2 reads FQNNGV. Time point: persistent/refractory GD, antithyroid drugs over 5 years with positive TRAb. Preparation of the TCR library used RNA extracted from PBMCs. Graves' disease was diagnosed by American Thyroid Association guidelines. Arm-PCR of CDR3 regions with iRepertoire HTBI primers generated TCR beta libraries. In the original workflow: Across samples, 50 to 75 TRBV and more than 13 TRBJ segments were found. Each CDR3 protein gets one entry after TCRdb re-called the multiplex PCR reads with MiXCR. TCRdb's processing, not the study's, gives the V and J calls here. The profile covers more than 300,000 distinct CDR3 sequences, with about 23% appearing a single time and less than 30% taken by the ten largest.

The V gene is TRBV11-2, the J gene TRBJ2-7; 10 nucleotides line up with TRBD2. This sequence was found in a woman aged 40 to 49 with Graves disease. Sequenced material: peripheral blood mononuclear cells (PBMCs), taken when the disease was refractory, from a patient treated with antithyroid drugs. The CDR3 DNA sequence: TGTGCCAGCAGTCGAATAGCGGGAGGCGCTTGGGAGCAGTACTTC. Residues: CASSRIAGGAWEQYF.